The clone carrying this TCR beta chain was recorded only once. This sample was included in a study of PD-1 blockade in classical Hodgkin lymphoma. Libraries were prepared by immunoSEQ multiplex PCR; TCRdb keeps only in-frame clonotypes and omits some of them. Among about 27,000 clones listed, 70% to 80% were seen once. CDR1 is SGHVS and CDR2 is FNYEAQ in the germline V gene. This CDR3 is built from 15 residues. V lost 4 bases, J lost 8 bases, and 15 bases lay in between. Relapses following autologous stem cell transplantation were seen in all patients, with brentuximab vedotin exposure varying. Thawed PBMCs underwent magnetic negative selection to yield purified CD4+ T cells.

Here the sequenced sample was CD4+ T cells from blood, taken at baseline. This receptor was taken from a human donor with classical Hodgkin lymphoma. V usage is TRBV7-6 and J usage is TRBJ1-6; TRBD1 is a possible D gene (6 bases). CDR3 loop: CASSYGQGMDSPLHF. In DNA form, the CDR3 reads TGTGCCAGCAGCTATGGGCAGGGGATGGATTCACCCCTCCACTTT.